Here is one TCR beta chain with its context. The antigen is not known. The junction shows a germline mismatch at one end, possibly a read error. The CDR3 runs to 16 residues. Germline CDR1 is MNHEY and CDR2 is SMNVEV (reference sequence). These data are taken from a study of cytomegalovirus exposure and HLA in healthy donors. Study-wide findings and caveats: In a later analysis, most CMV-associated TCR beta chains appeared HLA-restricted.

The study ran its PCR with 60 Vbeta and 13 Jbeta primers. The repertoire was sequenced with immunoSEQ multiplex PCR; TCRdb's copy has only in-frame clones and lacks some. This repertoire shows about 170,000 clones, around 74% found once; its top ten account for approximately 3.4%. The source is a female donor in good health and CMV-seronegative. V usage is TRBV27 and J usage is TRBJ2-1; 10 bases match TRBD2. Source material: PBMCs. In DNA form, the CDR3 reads TGTGCCAGCAGTTCCAGTAGCGGGAGGTCCTACAATGAGAAGTTCTTC. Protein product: CASSSSSGRSYNEKFF.